The 5 T cell receptor beta chains reported below all come from one sample, sequenced in a study of neurological immune-mediated disorders (dated by TCRdb to the late 2010s). Libraries were prepared through 5' RACE. Sequencing took place on an Illumina HiSeq 2500. TCRdb ran its own pipeline on the public reads, namely fastp trimming at Q25 and MiXCR clone calling, and kept in-frame beta chains. Each record represents a unique CDR3 protein, reported with the most common genes and DNA among its rows. The sample yields roughly 55,000 distinct CDR3 sequences; roughly 15% were counted once. The ten largest clones capture under 4.5% of the sample. Sequenced: PBMCs. The source is a man in his sixties in good health.

There are many counts of this clonotype. The rearrangement joins TRBV10-3 to TRBJ2-3, with D possibly being TRBD1 (5 bases). This CDR3 comprises 15 residues. Germline CDR1 is ENHRY and CDR2 is SYGVKD. V lost 4 bases and J 8 bases, leaving 19 bases between the germline ends. CDR3 bases: TGTGCCATCAGTGTTCGTAGGGGTGTGGAAGGTACGCAGTATTTT. Its protein product is CAISVRRGVEGTQYF.

This clonotype was found many times. For the CDR3, the DNA is TGTGCCAGCAGCCAAATTGCTAGCGGGGATACGCAGTATTTT. It is translated as CASSQIASGDTQYF. This chain uses TRBV3-1 with TRBJ2-3; 8 bases line up with TRBD2. The CDR3 length is 14 residues. Looked up from germline, CDR1 is LGHDT and CDR2 is YNNKEL (reference sequence). J gave up 6 bases and V 2 bases, and 4 bases lay outside the gene matches.

This clonotype was detected many times. The chain is built from TRBV27 and TRBJ1-2, with D possibly being TRBD1 (6 bases). This CDR3 is built from 15 residues. CDR1 and CDR2 from the germline V gene are MNHEY and SMNVEV (reference sequence). Trimming removed 8 bases from V and 3 bases from J, with 19 bases in between. CDR3 protein: CASGPWGGDHYGYTF. The CDR3 bases are TGTGCCAGCGGGCCGTGGGGGGGCGATCACTATGGCTACACCTTC.

This clonotype was counted many times. The chain has TRBV4-3 and TRBJ1-2; D possibly corresponds to TRBD1 (5 bases). V gave up 4 bases and J gave up 6 bases, with 12 bases separating them. The CDR3 totals 13 residues. From germline, CDR1 is LGHNA and CDR2 YSLEER. CDR3 protein: CASSLLGHDGYTF. CDR3 coding DNA: TGCGCCAGCAGCCTCCTTGGACATGATGGCTACACCTTC.

Ten or more counts support this clonotype. V is TRBV20-1 and J is TRBJ2-7; 11 bases match TRBD2. This CDR3 is 16 amino acids long. Germline trimming cut 6 bases from V and 9 bases from J; bases unmatched to any gene: 19. Germline CDR1 and CDR2: DFQATT and SNEGSKA (reference sequence). The CDR3 reads CSAPDYGLAGVGGQYF. The CDR3 bases are TGCAGTGCCCCTGATTACGGACTAGCGGGCGTGGGGGGGCAGTACTTC.